A single sample is the source of the 32 T cell receptor beta chains below, sequenced in a study of T cells in Graves' hyperthyroidism and ophthalmopathy. From RNA transcripts, TCR beta CDR3 regions were amplified. A set of HTBI primers served as the primers for a first-round RT-PCR of the TCR CDR3. TCRdb recomputed calls from the multiplex PCR reads with MiXCR, one row per CDR3 protein. The table includes around 340,000 distinct CDR3 sequences, roughly 13% detected once. Sequencing was done on a sample of blood. The receptors were gathered from a woman under 40 with Graves' hyperthyroidism.

This clonotype was seen many times. The rearrangement joins TRBV28 to TRBJ1-1, with D unresolved. V shed 6 bases and J shed 5 bases, with 13 bases lying between them. Germline CDR1 is MDHEN and CDR2 is SYDVKM. CDR3 size: 13 residues. The CDR3 spells CASRFMVLTEAFF. The CDR3 DNA is TGTGCCAGCAGGTTTATGGTCCTGACTGAAGCTTTCTTT.

V and J are TRBV10-3 and TRBJ2-1; 10 positions agree with TRBD2. The CDR3 length is 17 residues. The germline CDR1 and CDR2 sequences are ENHRY and SYGVKD. The trim removed 8 bases at V and 7 bases at J, leaving 17 bases unmatched. In DNA, the CDR3 is TGTGCCATCTATGGGGGAAAAGGGACTAGCGAGCGAAATGAGCAGTTCTTC. Translation gives CAIYGGKGTSERNEQFF.

This clonotype has just a few counts. Here the CDR3 reads CASSQDRLAGIMQETQYF. In nucleotides, the CDR3 is TGTGCCAGCAGCCAAGACCGGCTAGCGGGCATAATGCAAGAGACCCAGTACTTC. The chain links TRBV14 to TRBJ2-5, with TRBD2 matching 8 bases. This CDR3 is built from 18 residues. Germline-derived CDR1 and CDR2 are SGHDN and FVKESK. V lost 0 bases to trimming and J lost 2 bases; unmatched junction nucleotides: 11.

In this sample, this clonotype turned up many times. The chain has TRBV28 and TRBJ2-7, with a weak D call TRBD2 (7 bases). This CDR3 region has 15 residues. Germline CDR1 reads MDHEN; CDR2 reads SYDVKM. Trimming cost V 6 bases and J 0 bases, with 15 bases left between them. This chain's CDR3 is CASSQGGGASYEQYF. The CDR3, as DNA: TGTGCCAGCAGCCAAGGGGGGGGAGCCTCCTACGAGCAGTACTTC.

This clonotype was counted a few times. The chain links TRBV7-2 to TRBJ1-5; D possibly corresponds to TRBD1 (5 bases). The CDR3 is 16 amino acids. Germline CDR1 is SGHTA and CDR2 is FQGNSA. V dropped 5 bases and J dropped 0 bases, with 14 bases sitting between them. The CDR3 nucleotides read TGTGCCAGCAGCCTGACAGCTATGTATAGCAATCAGCCCCAGCATTTT. The encoded protein is CASSLTAMYSNQPQHF.

This clonotype was seen ten or more times. This chain links TRBV18 with TRBJ1-1, with D perhaps TRBD1 (6 bases). CDR1 and CDR2 (germline): KGHSH, LQKENI. The CDR3 runs to 13 residues. V lost 5 bases to trimming and J lost 4 bases, with 11 bases between them. The CDR3 spells CASSNTGRTEAFF. CDR3 bases: TGTGCCAGCTCAAATACAGGGCGCACTGAAGCTTTCTTT.

CDR3 sequence (DNA): TGTGCCAGCAGCTTGCGGGTGAACACCGGGGAGCTGTTTTTT. Its translation: CASSLRVNTGELFF. The V call is TRBV7-8, the J call TRBJ2-2; a weak D match, TRBD2 (5 bases). The CDR3 sequence is 14 residues long. Germline V gene sequence: CDR1 SGHVS, CDR2 FQNEAQ. The germline V and J ends were trimmed by 3 bases and 1 base, with 6 bases remaining between them.

At least ten counts were recorded for this clonotype. Relative to the germline gene, one junction end is altered; a read error may explain this. The rearrangement joins TRBV6-1 to TRBJ2-7, with 10 bases that match TRBD2. Germline CDR1 and CDR2: MNHNS and SASEGT. The CDR3 extends over 15 amino acids. Here the CDR3 reads CASSDLAGASDEQYF. CDR3 nucleotides: TGTGCCAGCAGTGATCTAGCGGGGGCCTCCGACGAGCAGTACTTC.

In its sample, this clonotype was seen many times. The rearrangement joins TRBV11-2 to TRBJ2-1, with TRBD1 matching over 8 bases. The V segment lost 5 bases and the J segment 9 bases; nucleotides outside the gene matches: 6. Per the germline V gene, CDR1 is SGHAT and CDR2 is FQNNGV. The CDR3 consists of 13 residues. CDR3: CASSQDREAEQFF. The CDR3 coding sequence is TGTGCCAGCAGCCAGGACAGGGAAGCTGAGCAGTTCTTC.

Many counts were recorded for this clonotype. V and J are TRBV6-1 and TRBJ2-7, with D perhaps TRBD2 (6 bases). The ends were cut back, 6 bases at V and 4 bases at J, with 19 bases in the middle. The CDR3 has 15 residues. The germline gives CDR1 MNHNS, CDR2 SASEGT. This chain's CDR3 is CASRGDSIAGYEQYF. The CDR3 region has the DNA TGTGCCAGCAGGGGGGACTCAATTGCGGGATACGAGCAGTACTTC.

There are a few counts of this clonotype. Germline and junction disagree at one end, which may indicate a read error. The chain is built from TRBV20-1 and TRBJ2-1; 10 bases fit TRBD2. The CDR3 runs to 16 residues. The germline CDR1 and CDR2 sequences are DFQATT and SNEGSKA (reference sequence). CDR3 amino acids: CSASKLAGRSYNEQLF. The CDR3 nucleotides read TGCAGTGCTAGCAAACTAGCGGGACGCTCCTACAATGAGCAGCTCTTC.

As for this clonotype: A much larger clone lies one base from this, so it may be a read error. V and J are TRBV24-1 and TRBJ2-5; possibly TRBD2 for D (5 bases). The CDR3 covers 12 residues. The germline V gene encodes CDR1 KGHDR and CDR2 SFDVKD. With 9 bases removed from V and 7 bases from J, the gap between germline ends came to 14 bases. This CDR3 reads CATQYGIGTQYF. For the CDR3, the DNA is TGTGCCACCCAGTACGGGATTGGGACCCAGTACTTC.

The chain links TRBV6-1 to TRBJ1-1; TRBD1 matches 9 bases. This CDR3 is built from 15 residues. The germline CDR1 and CDR2 sequences are MNHNS and SASEGT. V trimming: 4 bases; J trimming: 4 bases; junction bases outside the gene matches: 7. The CDR3 is CASSGSQGAGTEAFF. Written as DNA, the CDR3 is TGTGCCAGCAGTGGCTCACAGGGGGCAGGCACTGAAGCTTTCTTT.

The J gene is TRBJ1-2, the V gene TRBV19, with TRBD1 as a possible D gene (5 bases). Germline CDR1 LNHDA, CDR2 SQIVND (reference sequence). V was shortened by 5 bases and J by 0 bases, with 10 bases between the two germline ends. This CDR3 has 14 amino acids. The CDR3 region has the DNA TGTGCCAGTAGTTCCGACAGAGCTAACTATGGCTACACCTTC. It is translated as CASSSDRANYGYTF.

Ten or more counts support this clonotype. The gene calls are TRBV20-1 and TRBJ1-4, with 10 nucleotides matching TRBD1. CDR3 length: 16 amino acids. The ends lost 2 bases at V and 3 bases at J; junction bases unmatched: 6. Germline loops: CDR1 DFQATT, CDR2 SNEGSKA (reference sequence). The CDR3 DNA reads as TGCAGTGCTAGACGGGACAGGGGCGCCCCTAATGAAAAACTGTTTTTT. Its translation: CSARRDRGAPNEKLFF.

This clonotype has only a few counts. The chain joins TRBV19 to TRBJ2-2; a weak D match, TRBD2 (5 bases). Germline CDR1 and CDR2: LNHDA and SQIVND (reference sequence). The V end lost 5 bases, the J end lost 7 bases, and 17 bases lay between the germline ends. CDR3 length: 15 amino acids. CDR3 loop: CASSFIAWSLGELFF. The CDR3 region has the DNA TGTGCCAGTAGTTTTATAGCGTGGAGCCTCGGGGAGCTGTTTTTT.

The sample holds many counts of this clonotype. The chain uses TRBV2 and TRBJ2-3; 8 positions match TRBD1. The germline V gene has CDR1 SNHLY and CDR2 FYNNEI. Trimming removed 3 bases from V and 3 bases from J; junction bases left unmatched: 5. The CDR3 is 15 residues long. The CDR3 protein is CASSDRQGLTDTQYF. DNA for the CDR3: TGTGCCAGCAGTGATCGACAGGGGTTAACAGATACGCAGTATTTT.

This clonotype has just a few counts. The chain has TRBV20-1 and TRBJ1-2; 7 bases agree with TRBD1. The V segment lost 5 bases and the J segment 4 bases; nucleotides outside the gene matches: 7. CDR1 and CDR2 from the germline V gene are DFQATT and SNEGSKA (reference sequence). This CDR3 has 13 residues. CDR3: CSALRQGGYGYTF. The CDR3, as DNA: TGCAGTGCTCTTCGACAGGGAGGCTATGGCTACACCTTC.

This clonotype was observed a handful of times. The chain uses TRBV28 and TRBJ2-7; D is perhaps TRBD1 or TRBD2 (5 bases each). CDR3 length: 16 residues. V gave up 6 bases and J gave up 0 bases, with 18 bases separating them. Germline V CDR1 and CDR2: MDHEN, SYDVKM. DNA of the CDR3: TGTGCCAGCAGCGTAGGGACCGGGACGGCCTCCTACGAGCAGTACTTC. Translated: CASSVGTGTASYEQYF.

This chain connects TRBV24-1 to TRBJ2-5; unclear D gene. This CDR3 region has 15 residues. Deletions cut 1 base from V and 1 base from J, with 9 bases between. The germline V gene encodes CDR1 KGHDR and CDR2 SFDVKD. CDR3 in DNA: TGTGCCACCAGTGATTTAAACTCCCGCCAAGAGACCCAGTACTTC. Translated: CATSDLNSRQETQYF.

This clonotype has ten or more counts. The chain combines TRBV5-1 with TRBJ2-2; D is unresolved. Germline lookup yields CDR1 SGHRS and CDR2 YFSETQ. The ends were cut back, 0 bases at V and 6 bases at J, with 6 bases in the middle. The CDR3 is made up of 13 amino acids. The chain's CDR3 is CASSLGVPGELFF. The CDR3 bases are TGCGCCAGCAGCTTGGGGGTGCCCGGGGAGCTGTTTTTT.

This clonotype was seen at least ten times. J is TRBJ1-2 and V is TRBV28; D might be TRBD1 (5 bases). Germline CDR1 reads MDHEN; CDR2 reads SYDVKM. V gave up 9 bases and J gave up 1 base, with 12 bases separating them. The CDR3 has 13 residues. CDR3 amino acids: CASLSTVNYGYTF. In DNA, the CDR3 is TGTGCCAGTTTATCGACAGTTAACTATGGCTACACCTTC.

This clonotype came up many times. The CDR3: CASSLDQGGSEQYF. CDR3 nucleotide sequence: TGTGCCAGCAGCTTAGATCAGGGAGGTAGCGAGCAGTACTTC. The chain recombines TRBV7-2 with TRBJ2-7; the D gene is possibly TRBD2 (6 bases). The CDR3 contains 14 residues. The germline V gene encodes CDR1 SGHTA and CDR2 FQGNSA. V lost 1 base to trimming and J lost 6 bases, with 13 bases between them.

In its sample, this clonotype was seen many times. This chain joins TRBV28 and TRBJ2-2; D call uncertain. This CDR3 contains 14 residues. Germline V gene sequence: CDR1 MDHEN, CDR2 SYDVKM. Deletions cut 0 bases from V and 5 bases from J, with 7 bases between. The CDR3 sequence: CASSLWLHTGELFF. The CDR3 bases are TGTGCCAGCAGTTTATGGCTGCATACCGGGGAGCTGTTTTTT.

J is TRBJ1-5 and V is TRBV30; D is uncertain. The V end was cut by 0 bases, the J end by 9 bases, with 15 bases between. This CDR3 comprises 14 residues. Germline lookup yields CDR1 GTSNPN and CDR2 SVGIG (reference sequence). CDR3 region: CAWSVQWTGGPQHF. The CDR3 DNA is TGTGCCTGGAGTGTACAGTGGACCGGTGGGCCCCAGCATTTT. Variable domain in full (rest from reference TRBV30 and TRBJ1-5): SQTIHQWPATLVQPVGSPLSLECTVEGTSNPNLYWYRQAAGRGLQLLFYSVGIGQISSEVPQNLSASRPQDRQFILSSKKLLLSDSGFYLCAWSVQWTGGPQHFGDGTRLSIL.

This clonotype was picked up many times. This chain uses TRBV10-3 with TRBJ2-2; the match to TRBD2 covers 11 bases. The CDR3 has 18 residues. V was clipped by 8 bases and J by 2 bases; unmatched bases: 13. Germline lookup yields CDR1 ENHRY and CDR2 SYGVKD. The CDR3 sequence: CAISPWGGTSGNTGELFF. DNA of the CDR3: TGTGCCATCTCGCCCTGGGGTGGGACTAGCGGAAACACCGGGGAGCTGTTTTTT.

This clonotype was counted at least ten times. The chain uses TRBV15 and TRBJ1-3; TRBD1 is a possible D gene (6 bases). CDR3 length equals 14 residues. V lost 1 base to trimming and J lost 4 bases, with 8 bases between them. The germline gives CDR1 LNHNV, CDR2 YYDKDF (reference sequence). The CDR3 coding sequence is TGTGCCACCAGCAGAGCCGGGACAGGAAACACCATATATTTT. The encoded protein is CATSRAGTGNTIYF. The full variable domain, with the rest looked up from reference TRBV15 and TRBJ1-3, is DAMVIQNPRYQVTQFGKPVTLSCSQTLNHNVMYWYQQKSSQAPKLLFHYYDKDFNNEADTPDNFQSRRPNTSFCFLDIRSPGLGDTAMYLCATSRAGTGNTIYFGEGSWLTVV.

The sample holds a few counts of this clonotype. This CDR3 is CSARPQRQDGEQYF. In DNA form, the CDR3 reads TGCAGTGCTAGACCTCAACGACAGGATGGGGAGCAGTACTTC. V usage is TRBV20-1 and J usage is TRBJ2-7, with D possibly TRBD1 on 6 matching bases. Germline V gives CDR1 DFQATT, CDR2 SNEGSKA (reference sequence). Trimming took 2 bases from V and 7 from J, leaving 18 bases between them. CDR3 size: 14 residues.

The chain uses TRBV20-1 and TRBJ2-5; D might be TRBD2 (5 bases). The CDR3 length is 12 residues. Deletions cut 5 bases from V and 13 bases from J, with 20 bases between. Germline loops: CDR1 DFQATT, CDR2 SNEGSKA (reference sequence). CDR3 bases: TGCAGTGCTTCAACCGGGATCGGGCTTGGGTACTTC. Protein sequence: CSASTGIGLGYF.

The chain joins TRBV6-1 to TRBJ2-3, with D possibly being TRBD2 (6 bases). Deletions cut 11 bases from V and 4 bases from J, with 19 bases between. The CDR3 is 14 residues long. Germline values: CDR1 MNHNS, CDR2 SASEGT. The CDR3 reads CAASRGELADTQYF. The CDR3 DNA reads as TGTGCCGCCAGCCGCGGGGAACTGGCAGATACGCAGTATTTT.

Details on this clonotype: A read error may account for a junction end that differs from germline. This rearrangement joins TRBV18 to TRBJ2-1, with 8 positions matching TRBD1. Per the germline V gene, CDR1 is KGHSH and CDR2 is LQKENI. This CDR3 region has 13 residues. In DNA form, the CDR3 reads TGTGCCAACTCAGAGGGACAGGAGAATGAGCAGTTCTTC. As protein: CANSEGQENEQFF.

This clonotype was observed a few times. The chain combines TRBV29-1 with TRBJ1-5, with 9 bases aligning to TRBD1. CDR3 length equals 14 residues. Germline CDR1 and CDR2: SQVTM and ANQGSEA. J was trimmed by 2 bases and V by 6 bases; bases with no gene match: 5. The CDR3 sequence: CSVRTGEGNQPQHF. The CDR3 DNA is TGCAGCGTCAGGACAGGGGAGGGCAATCAGCCCCAGCATTTT.